These 18 T cell receptor beta chains came from one sample sequenced in a study of CD8 T cells in ankylosing spondylitis. Each CDR3 protein is one row after TCRdb ran MiXCR on the 5' RACE reads. The sample contains about 240,000 distinct CDR3 sequences, 9.5% to 12% of which appear only once. The source material was blood, either unsorted or a sorted T cell fraction (not recorded which). The source is a male donor with ankylosing spondylitis or in good health (not recorded which).

This clonotype appeared a single time. This sequence joins TRBV5-1 and TRBJ2-3, with TRBD2 matching over 8 bases. The CDR3 covers 16 residues. The germline V gene encodes CDR1 SGHRS and CDR2 YFSETQ. J was trimmed by 0 bases and V by 5 bases; bases with no gene match: 8. This CDR3 is CASRAVLAGSTDTQYF. DNA for the CDR3: TGCGCCAGCAGGGCCGTTCTAGCGGGCAGCACAGATACGCAGTATTTT.

This clonotype was recorded many times. The chain has TRBV24-1 and TRBJ2-2; 8 positions agree with TRBD1. The CDR3 totals 17 residues. CDR1 and CDR2 from the germline V gene are KGHDR and SFDVKD. The V segment lost 0 bases and the J segment 1 base; nucleotides outside the gene matches: 3. As DNA, the CDR3 is TGTGCCACCAGTGATTTGGCCGGGACAGGGAACACCGGGGAGCTGTTTTTT. The encoded protein is CATSDLAGTGNTGELFF.

Ten or more counts support this clonotype. This sequence joins TRBV20-1 and TRBJ2-2; 7 bases are shared with TRBD2. The CDR3 extends over 14 amino acids. Germline lookup yields CDR1 DFQATT and CDR2 SNEGSKA (reference sequence). V lost 5 bases, J lost 2 bases, and 5 bases stayed unmatched. CDR3 bases: TGCAGTGCTGCCGGGACTATCAACACCGGGGAGCTGTTTTTT. Its protein product is CSAAGTINTGELFF.

The chain employs TRBV3-1 and TRBJ2-1; D might be TRBD2 (5 bases). CDR3 size: 15 residues. V was trimmed by 3 bases and J by 0 bases, leaving 9 bases between them. Germline V gives CDR1 LGHDT, CDR2 YNNKEL (reference sequence). Here the CDR3 reads CASSQEASSYNEQFF. The CDR3 DNA reads as TGTGCCAGCAGCCAGGAGGCCAGCTCCTACAATGAGCAGTTCTTC.

This clonotype was counted only a few times. This chain connects TRBV10-3 to TRBJ1-3, with D perhaps matching TRBD1 (6 bases). CDR1 is ENHRY and CDR2 is SYGVKD in the germline V gene. The CDR3 totals 13 residues. V lost 11 bases and J lost 0, with 11 bases in between. The CDR3 region is CAVEQGSGNTIYF. CDR3 in DNA: TGTGCCGTCGAACAGGGCTCTGGAAACACCATATATTTT.

The V gene is TRBV5-1, the J gene TRBJ2-7; TRBD2 agrees at 7 bases. After removal of 3 bases from V and 7 bases from J, the junction contained 4 bases not matched to a gene. This CDR3 contains 12 residues. Per germline, CDR1 SGHRS and CDR2 YFSETQ. CDR3 DNA sequence: TGCGCCAGCAGCTCCCAAGCGGGAGAGCAGTACTTC. This sequence encodes CASSSQAGEQYF.

This clonotype came up many times. The chain is built from TRBV29-1 and TRBJ2-7; D might be TRBD1 (6 bases). Trimming pared 6 bases from V and 9 bases from J, leaving 21 bases between. Germline-derived CDR1 and CDR2 are SQVTM and ANQGSEA. CDR3 size: 13 residues. CDR3 sequence: CSVRVGGISAQYF. CDR3 bases: TGCAGCGTCCGAGTTGGGGGCATATCTGCGCAGTACTTC.

Only a few counts were recorded for this clonotype. The chain links TRBV6-2 or TRBV6-3 to TRBJ2-2; D gene unclear. The CDR3 sequence is 13 residues long. V dropped 6 bases and J dropped 5 bases, with 10 bases sitting between them. Germline V gene data show CDR1 as MNHEY and CDR2 as SVGEGT. In DNA form, the CDR3 reads TGTGCCAGCAGACCCGTTAGTACCGGGGAGCTGTTTTTT. Encoded protein: CASRPVSTGELFF.

This clonotype showed up many times. The chain is built from TRBV5-1 and TRBJ2-7; D uncertain. Trimming stripped 1 base from V and 6 bases from J, with 17 bases between. The germline CDR1 and CDR2 sequences are SGHRS and YFSETQ. This CDR3 is built from 15 residues. The CDR3 DNA reads TGCGCCAGCAGCTTGCTAGATTCTCAGGTACGCGAGCAGTACTTC. Translated, it gives CASSLLDSQVREQYF.

This clonotype occurred many times. The J gene is TRBJ2-3, the V gene TRBV29-1; D possibly uses TRBD1 or TRBD2 (5 bases each). The germline V gene encodes CDR1 SQVTM and CDR2 ANQGSEA. The V end lost 7 bases, the J end lost 3 bases, and 11 bases lay between the germline ends. CDR3 length equals 12 residues. The CDR3 is CSGGGSTDTQYF. DNA of the CDR3: TGCAGCGGTGGGGGATCTACAGATACGCAGTATTTT.

The genes are TRBV29-1 and TRBJ2-5; D is possibly TRBD2 (5 bases). V lost 5 bases, J lost 5 bases, and 12 bases lay in between. Germline CDR1 is SQVTM and CDR2 is ANQGSEA. The CDR3 is made up of 12 amino acids. The CDR3 region is CSVLALQETQYF. The CDR3 nucleotides read TGCAGCGTTCTAGCACTTCAGGAGACCCAGTACTTC.

This clonotype was observed many times. J is TRBJ2-1 and V is TRBV6-5; D uncertain. This CDR3 region has 17 residues. The germline V gene encodes CDR1 MNHEY and CDR2 SVGAGI. V dropped 4 bases and J dropped 6 bases, with 22 bases sitting between them. CDR3 loop: CASSSLSGSNFINEQFF. The CDR3 DNA reads as TGTGCCAGCAGTTCCCTTTCAGGATCCAACTTTATCAATGAGCAGTTCTTC.

This clonotype appeared many times. The chain uses TRBV29-1 and TRBJ2-1, with D possibly matching TRBD1 (6 bases). Germline V gene lookup returns CDR1 SQVTM and CDR2 ANQGSEA. CDR3 length equals 13 residues. The V gene lost 7 bases and the J gene lost 5 bases, with 15 bases spanning the gap. CDR3 sequence: CSGGRTGNNEQFF. CDR3 sequence (DNA): TGCAGCGGGGGACGAACAGGGAACAATGAGCAGTTCTTC.

CDR3 sequence reads: CSARVYDIQYF. For the CDR3, the DNA is TGCAGTGCTAGAGTTTACGACATTCAGTACTTC. The gene calls are TRBV20-1 and TRBJ2-4; no clear D. The germline V gene encodes CDR1 DFQATT and CDR2 SNEGSKA (reference sequence). V lost 1 base and J lost 8, with 6 bases in between. The CDR3 consists of 11 residues.

In its sample, this clonotype was seen many times. The V call is TRBV6-1, the J call TRBJ2-7; TRBD1 matches at 10 bases. Germline CDR1 reads MNHNS; CDR2 reads SASEGT. The V segment lost 7 bases and the J segment 1 base; nucleotides outside the gene matches: 4. The length of the CDR3 is 14 residues. The CDR3 DNA reads TGTGCCAGCAAAGGACAGGGGGGGTCCTACGAGCAGTACTTC. Translated: CASKGQGGSYEQYF.

The genes are TRBV5-1 and TRBJ1-4; D remains ambiguous. CDR3 size: 14 residues. V lost 1 base and J lost 10, with 14 bases in between. Looked up from germline, CDR1 is SGHRS and CDR2 is YFSETQ. CDR3 in DNA: TGCGCCAGCAGCTTGAAACAGTCCTACGGAAAACTGTTTTTT. Its protein product is CASSLKQSYGKLFF.

The sample holds a few counts of this clonotype. The CDR3 spells CASSPDRSWETQYF. In nucleotides, the CDR3 is TGTGCCAGCAGCCCCGACCGGTCGTGGGAGACCCAGTACTTC. This sequence joins TRBV7-9 and TRBJ2-5; no clear D. Germline V gene lookup returns CDR1 SEHNR and CDR2 FQNEAQ (reference sequence). V lost 5 bases and J 5 bases, leaving 15 bases between the germline ends. This CDR3 region has 14 residues.

This clonotype has at least ten counts. The chain carries TRBV6-1 and TRBJ2-1; D tentatively fits TRBD1 or TRBD2 (5 bases each). Germline V CDR1 and CDR2: MNHNS, SASEGT. This CDR3 has 15 amino acids. Trimming removed 5 bases from V and 9 bases from J, with 20 bases in between. The CDR3 DNA reads as TGTGCCAGCAGTCTGGGGGAGTCTGGGGCAATTGAGCAGTTCTTC. It translates to CASSLGESGAIEQFF.